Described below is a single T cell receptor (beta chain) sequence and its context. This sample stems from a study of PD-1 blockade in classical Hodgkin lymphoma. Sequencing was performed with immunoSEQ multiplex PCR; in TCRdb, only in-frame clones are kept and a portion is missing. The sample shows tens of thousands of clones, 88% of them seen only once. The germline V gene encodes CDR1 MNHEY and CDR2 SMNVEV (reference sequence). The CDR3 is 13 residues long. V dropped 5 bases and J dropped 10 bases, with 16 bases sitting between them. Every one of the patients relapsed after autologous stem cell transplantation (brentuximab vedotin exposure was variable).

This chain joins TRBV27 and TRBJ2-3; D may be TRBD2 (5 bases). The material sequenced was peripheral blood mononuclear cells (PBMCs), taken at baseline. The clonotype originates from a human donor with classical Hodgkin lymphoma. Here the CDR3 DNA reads TGTGCCAGCAGTATCGTAGCTGGCGGGCCGCAGTATTTT. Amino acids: CASSIVAGGPQYF.